The source of this T cell receptor (beta chain) is a study of shared clonotypes between healthy human individuals. Study findings and constraints: Naive subsets, compared against memory subsets, generally had larger estimated richness values.

The V end was cut by 5 bases, the J end by 6 bases, with 12 bases between. The CDR3 runs to 12 residues. Germline V gene lookup returns CDR1 SGHRS and CDR2 YFSETQ. Profiled with immunoSEQ multiplex PCR; TCRdb holds only in-frame clones, not every one. This sample has 800,000 to 950,000 clones, with around 96% found just once. Notes on this clone: Antigen: not known.

Naive CD8 cells lacked CD45RO and underwent positive selection for CCR7, leaving out terminally differentiated effector memory CD45RA+ cells. V usage is TRBV5-1 and J usage is TRBJ2-7; D may be TRBD1 (7 bases). Sequencing used naive CD8+ T cells sorted from blood. The sequence was collected from a man under 40 in good health. The CDR3, as DNA: TGCGCCAGCAGGCGGGACAGTTCCGAGCAGTACTTC. Amino acids: CASRRDSSEQYF.